These 27 T cell receptor beta chains originate from one sample sequenced in a study of blood T cell repertoires in COVID-19. Assay used: immunoSEQ multiplex PCR; TCRdb lists only in-frame clones, some missing. Here the sample spans about 180,000 clones, around 87% being singletons. Material: peripheral blood. Source of these receptors: a middle-aged man with active or convalescent COVID-19.

The J gene is TRBJ1-5, the V gene TRBV7-9; D is perhaps TRBD1 (5 bases). Germline lookup yields CDR1 SEHNR and CDR2 FQNEAQ (reference sequence). The V and J ends lost 1 base and 4 bases respectively, with 5 bases between them. The CDR3 is made up of 13 amino acids. The CDR3 is CASSLDRNQPQHF. The CDR3 region has the DNA TGTGCCAGCAGCTTAGACAGGAATCAGCCCCAGCATTTT.

The table lists this clone with many counts. V is TRBV19 and J is TRBJ1-3; D perhaps matches TRBD1 (6 bases). The length of the CDR3 is 14 residues. V shed 6 bases and J shed 2 bases, with 11 bases lying between them. Germline V gene data show CDR1 as LNHDA and CDR2 as SQIVND (reference sequence). The DNA of the CDR3 is TGTGCCAGTAGCGCTACAGGGCCTGGAAACACCATATATTTT. It is translated as CASSATGPGNTIYF.

V gene TRBV19 combines with J gene TRBJ1-2, with D possibly TRBD1 on 6 matching bases. The CDR3 is 14 residues long. Germline CDR1 and CDR2: LNHDA and SQIVND (reference sequence). Trimming stripped 10 bases from V and 10 bases from J, with 25 bases between. This CDR3 is CATSPGVMGILYTF. The CDR3 nucleotides read TGTGCCACCTCCCCAGGGGTTATGGGGATCCTCTACACCTTC. The complete variable domain, with remaining parts taken from reference TRBV19 and TRBJ1-2, reads DGGITQSPKYLFRKEGQNVTLSCEQNLNHDAMYWYRQDPGQGLRLIYYSQIVNDFQKGDIAEGYSVSREKKESFPLTVTSAQKNPTAFYLCATSPGVMGILYTFGSGTRLTVV.

This chain joins TRBV12-5 and TRBJ1-3, with D possibly TRBD1 on 5 matching bases. The CDR3 runs 11 residues. Trimming cost V 5 bases and J 7 bases, with 6 bases left between them. Germline CDR1 LGHNT, CDR2 FRNRAP. The CDR3: CASGAGNTIYF. CDR3 nucleotides: TGTGCTAGTGGTGCAGGGAACACCATATATTTT.

The gene calls are TRBV14 and TRBJ2-4; 7 bases match TRBD1. V was clipped by 3 bases and J by 0 bases; unmatched bases: 23. The CDR3 runs to 22 residues. Per germline, CDR1 SGHDN and CDR2 FVKESK. CDR3 nucleotide sequence: TGTGCCAGCAGCCACCGATTAGGGGGACAGTGGGGCGACCAACTAGCCAAAAACATTCAGTACTTC. It is translated as CASSHRLGGQWGDQLAKNIQYF.

The CDR3 DNA reads as TGTGCCAGCAGACCGAGGGGGCTCGGAAACACCATATATTTT. The encoded protein is CASRPRGLGNTIYF. The chain carries TRBV6-5 and TRBJ1-3; 7 positions agree with TRBD1. CDR3 length: 14 residues. The ends lost 6 bases at V and 4 bases at J; junction bases unmatched: 6. The germline gives CDR1 MNHEY, CDR2 SVGAGI.

The chain employs TRBV9 and TRBJ1-2; no clear D gene. The CDR3 covers 15 residues. Germline loops: CDR1 SGDLS, CDR2 YYNGEE. V dropped 1 base and J dropped 6 bases, with 16 bases sitting between them. This chain's CDR3 is CASSVSGEVINGYTF. The CDR3 nucleotides read TGTGCCAGCAGCGTATCCGGGGAGGTGATAAATGGCTACACCTTC.

CDR3 protein: CASSLGGNYGYTF. The CDR3 DNA reads as TGTGCCAGCAGTTTAGGCGGAAACTATGGCTACACCTTC. The chain couples TRBV28 to TRBJ1-2; D unresolved. CDR1 MDHEN and CDR2 SYDVKM come from the germline V gene. The V gene lost 2 bases and the J gene lost 2 bases, with 6 bases spanning the gap. CDR3 length: 13 amino acids.

The CDR3 region has the DNA TGTGCCTGGAGTACGACAGGGGGCAGCTACGAGCAGTACTTC. Translating gives CAWSTTGGSYEQYF. The chain links TRBV30 to TRBJ2-7; 10 bases agree with TRBD1. This CDR3 has 14 amino acids. The V and J ends lost 2 bases and 3 bases, in that order; junction bases with no gene match: 4. The germline V gene has CDR1 GTSNPN and CDR2 SVGIG (reference sequence).

This chain links TRBV18 with TRBJ2-1; D remains ambiguous. The CDR3 is 16 residues long. Trimming shortened V by 2 bases and J by 1 base, and 12 bases separated the two germline ends. Germline-derived CDR1 and CDR2 are KGHSH and LQKENI. The CDR3 DNA reads TGTGCCAGCTCACCAACATCTGTGACATCCTACAATGAGCAGTTCTTC. This sequence encodes CASSPTSVTSYNEQFF. Full variable domain (rest looked up from reference TRBV18 and TRBJ2-1): NAGVMQNPRHLVRRRGQEARLRCSPMKGHSHVYWYRQLPEEGLKFMVYLQKENIIDESGMPKERFSAEFPKEGPSILRIQQVVRGDSAAYFCASSPTSVTSYNEQFFGPGTRLTVL.

The chain employs TRBV7-9 and TRBJ2-5, with TRBD2 matching over 12 bases. V trimming: 4 bases; J trimming: 3 bases; junction bases outside the gene matches: 6. Germline V gene lookup returns CDR1 SEHNR and CDR2 FQNEAQ (reference sequence). The CDR3 loop spans 16 amino acids. CDR3 coding DNA: TGTGCCAGCAGCTCCAGAGGACTAGCGGGAAAAGAGACCCAGTACTTC. Translated: CASSSRGLAGKETQYF.

CDR3 sequence reads: CASSRTGGEEQYF. CDR3 DNA: TGTGCCAGCAGTCGGACGGGGGGGGAAGAGCAGTACTTC. The chain carries TRBV6-5 and TRBJ2-7; 8 bases are a match to TRBD2. With 5 bases clipped from V and 7 bases from J, the junction kept 7 bases outside the gene matches. Germline V CDR1 and CDR2: MNHEY, SVGAGI. The CDR3 sequence is 13 residues long.

The chain has TRBV30 and TRBJ1-2; TRBD1 is a possible D gene (6 bases). Germline V gene data show CDR1 as GTSNPN and CDR2 as SVGIG (reference sequence). Trimming removed 1 base from V and 5 bases from J, with 8 bases in between. The CDR3 length is 12 residues. Here the CDR3 reads CAWSEQGYGYTF. CDR3 DNA: TGTGCCTGGAGTGAACAGGGATATGGCTACACCTTC.

The J gene is TRBJ1-1, the V gene TRBV2; 10 bases align to TRBD1. Trimming cost V 5 bases and J 1 base; bases outside gene matches: 4. Looked up from germline, CDR1 is SNHLY and CDR2 is FYNNEI. This CDR3 has 15 residues. Here the CDR3 DNA reads TGTGCCAGCAGTCGACAGGGGGCTTCGAACACTGAAGCTTTCTTT. Translation gives CASSRQGASNTEAFF.

The chain links TRBV28 to TRBJ2-5; D unresolved. Germline assignment: CDR1 MDHEN and CDR2 SYDVKM. CDR3 length: 12 residues. V was clipped by 6 bases and J by 8 bases, with 13 bases between them. The CDR3 sequence: CASSTSRRTQYF. Written as DNA, the CDR3 is TGTGCCAGCAGCACTTCGAGGAGAACCCAGTACTTC.

The chain has TRBV7-9 and TRBJ1-1; TRBD1 matches at 9 bases. Germline-derived CDR1 and CDR2 are SEHNR and FQNEAQ (reference sequence). The CDR3 extends over 15 amino acids. Trimming removed 5 bases from V and 1 base from J; junction bases left unmatched: 5. DNA of the CDR3: TGTGCCAGCAGCAAAAGACAGGGGGAGAACACTGAAGCTTTCTTT. This translates into CASSKRQGENTEAFF.

The V call is TRBV11-3, the J call TRBJ2-1; 7 bases are a match to TRBD2. From germline, CDR1 is SGHNT and CDR2 YENEEA. The V gene end was trimmed by 5 bases and the J gene end by 0 bases; junction bases not matched to a gene: 4. The CDR3 is 15 amino acids. The CDR3 region is CASSPGGNSYNEQFF. The DNA for the CDR3 is TGTGCCAGCAGCCCCGGGGGGAACTCCTACAATGAGCAGTTCTTC.

V gene TRBV13 combines with J gene TRBJ2-7, with TRBD1 matching 8 bases. The CDR3 contains 14 residues. CDR1 and CDR2 from the germline V gene are PRHDT and FYEKMQ (reference sequence). The J segment lost 12 bases and the V segment lost 5 bases, leaving 15 bases of the junction unmatched. CDR3 sequence: CASSPRDRWSFLYF. For the CDR3, the DNA is TGTGCCAGCAGCCCCCGGGACAGGTGGAGTTTTTTGTACTTC.

The chain has TRBV14 and TRBJ1-4, with D maybe TRBD1 (5 bases). This CDR3 spans 14 amino acids. CDR1 is SGHDN and CDR2 is FVKESK in the germline V gene. V was trimmed by 4 bases and J by 6 bases, leaving 12 bases between them. The CDR3 DNA reads TGTGCCAGCAGCCTCCGAGGAGGGGATGAAAAACTGTTTTTT. Protein: CASSLRGGDEKLFF.

This chain links TRBV5-4 with TRBJ2-5; 8 positions match TRBD1. The J segment lost 4 bases and the V segment lost 1 base, leaving 3 bases of the junction unmatched. The CDR3 totals 14 residues. Looked up from germline, CDR1 is SGHNT and CDR2 is YYREEE (reference sequence). CDR3 bases: TGTGCCAGCAGCTTGCCAGACAGGGGAGAGACCCAGTACTTC. Encoded protein: CASSLPDRGETQYF.

V usage is TRBV5-1 and J usage is TRBJ2-2; 8 positions match TRBD1. With V trimmed by 7 bases and J by 2 bases, 1 base remained unmatched. CDR3 length equals 13 residues. Germline loops: CDR1 SGHRS, CDR2 YFSETQ. CDR3 coding DNA: TGCGCCAGCGGACAGGGAAACACCGGGGAGCTGTTTTTT. It translates to CASGQGNTGELFF.

The V gene is TRBV2, the J gene TRBJ1-1; the match to TRBD1 covers 7 bases. The CDR3 runs 13 residues. Germline CDR1 reads SNHLY; CDR2 reads FYNNEI. V lost 4 bases and J lost 9; bases outside the gene matches: 8. CDR3 region: CASSGRQGSQAFF. The CDR3 DNA follows: TGTGCCAGCAGTGGCAGACAGGGAAGTCAAGCTTTCTTT.

The chain couples TRBV5-5 to TRBJ2-7; TRBD1 aligns across 7 bases. The CDR3 has 14 residues. The J segment lost 0 bases and the V segment lost 4 bases, leaving 4 bases of the junction unmatched. Germline loops: CDR1 SGHKS, CDR2 YYEKEE (reference sequence). CDR3 bases: TGTGCCAGCAGCCCCGACAGGGCCTCCTACGAGCAGTACTTC. Protein product: CASSPDRASYEQYF.

The V gene is TRBV30, the J gene TRBJ1-6; the D gene is possibly TRBD1 (5 bases). Trimming took 0 bases from V and 7 from J, leaving 10 bases between them. CDR1 is GTSNPN and CDR2 is SVGIG in the germline V gene (reference sequence). The CDR3 runs 14 residues. This CDR3 is CAWSVGQRNSPLHF. The DNA for the CDR3 is TGTGCCTGGAGTGTGGGGCAGCGAAATTCACCCCTCCACTTT.

The rearrangement joins TRBV7-9 to TRBJ1-2, with D perhaps TRBD1 (6 bases). Trimming took off 1 base at V and 5 bases at J, with 11 bases between the two ends. The CDR3 sequence is 14 residues long. The germline V gene encodes CDR1 SEHNR and CDR2 FQNEAQ (reference sequence). CDR3 protein: CASSLDRVGYGYTF. In DNA form, the CDR3 reads TGTGCCAGCAGCTTAGACAGGGTTGGGTATGGCTACACCTTC.

The chain is built from TRBV6-2 or TRBV6-3 and TRBJ1-5; 7 bases match TRBD1. Germline V gene data show CDR1 as MNHEY and CDR2 as SVGEGT. Trimming at V came to 4 bases and at J to 5 bases, leaving 5 bases not matched to a gene. This CDR3 has 14 amino acids. The CDR3 sequence: CASSSRQGDQPQHF. CDR3 in DNA: TGTGCCAGCAGTTCGCGACAGGGTGATCAGCCCCAGCATTTT.

The rearrangement uses TRBV28 and TRBJ2-1; 7 nucleotides align to TRBD1. CDR1 is MDHEN and CDR2 is SYDVKM in the germline V gene. J was trimmed by 8 bases and V by 2 bases; bases with no gene match: 27. This CDR3 region has 21 residues. CDR3 DNA sequence: TGTGCCAGCAGTTTAACATCTGTGACAGGGACACGGACGGACCTAGGATATGAGCAGTTCTTC. Protein sequence: CASSLTSVTGTRTDLGYEQFF. The variable domain in full, completed from reference TRBV28 and TRBJ2-1, reads DVKVTQSSRYLVKRTGEKVFLECVQDMDHENMFWYRQDPGLGLRLIYFSYDVKMKEKGDIPEGYSVSREKKERFSLILESASTNQTSMYLCASSLTSVTGTRTDLGYEQFFGPGTRLTVL.